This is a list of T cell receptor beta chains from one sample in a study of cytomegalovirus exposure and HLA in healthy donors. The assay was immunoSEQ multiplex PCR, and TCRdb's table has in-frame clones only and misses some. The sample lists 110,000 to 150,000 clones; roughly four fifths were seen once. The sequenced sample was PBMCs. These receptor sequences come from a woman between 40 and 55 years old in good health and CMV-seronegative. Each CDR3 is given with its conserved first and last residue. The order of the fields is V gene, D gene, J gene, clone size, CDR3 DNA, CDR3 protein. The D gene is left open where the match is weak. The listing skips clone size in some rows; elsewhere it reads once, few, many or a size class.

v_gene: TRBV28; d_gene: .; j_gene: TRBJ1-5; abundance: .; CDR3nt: TGTGCCAGCAGTTTGGGGGGTAGCAATCAGCCCCAGCATTTT; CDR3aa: CASSLGGSNQPQHF
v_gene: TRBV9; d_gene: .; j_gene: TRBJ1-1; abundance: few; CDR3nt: TGTGCCAGCAGCGTAGACCCGGGAGGGGGCACTGAAGCTTTCTTT; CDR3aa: CASSVDPGGGTEAFF
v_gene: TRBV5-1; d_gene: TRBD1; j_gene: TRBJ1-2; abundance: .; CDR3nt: TGCGCCAGCAGCTTAGACAGGGACTATGGCTACACCTTC; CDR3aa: CASSLDRDYGYTF
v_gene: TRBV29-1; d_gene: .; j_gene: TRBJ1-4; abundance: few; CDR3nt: TGCAGCGTTGGGAGCGCAACTAATGAAAAACTGTTTTTT; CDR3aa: CSVGSATNEKLFF
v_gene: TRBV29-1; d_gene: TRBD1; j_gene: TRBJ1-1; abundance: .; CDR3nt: TGCAGCGGGTCCGGGACAGGGCTCCTCGTTCGGGCTGAAGCTTTCTTT; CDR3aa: CSGSGTGLLVRAEAFF
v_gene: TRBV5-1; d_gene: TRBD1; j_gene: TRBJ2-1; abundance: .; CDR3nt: TGCGCCAGCAGGAGAACAGGGGGCAATGAGCAGTTCTTC; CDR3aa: CASRRTGGNEQFF
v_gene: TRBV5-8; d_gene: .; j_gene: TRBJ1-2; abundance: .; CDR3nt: TGTGCCAGCAGCTTGGCCGTTCAGGGCTATGGCTACACCTTC; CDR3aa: CASSLAVQGYGYTF
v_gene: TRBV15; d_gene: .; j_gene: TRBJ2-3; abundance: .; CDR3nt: TGTGCCACCAGCGGGAGGGGGGGGTCAGATACGCAGTATTTT; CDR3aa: CATSGRGGSDTQYF
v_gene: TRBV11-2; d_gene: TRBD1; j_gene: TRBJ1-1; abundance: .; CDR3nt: TGTGCCAGCAGCTTACAGGCCAGCGAGGGGGCCCGCACTGAAGCTTTCTTT; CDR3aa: CASSLQASEGARTEAFF
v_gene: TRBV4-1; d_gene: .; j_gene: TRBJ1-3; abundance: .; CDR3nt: TGCGCCAGCAGCCTTCCCGGGGGCTCTGGAAACACCATATATTTT; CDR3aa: CASSLPGGSGNTIYF
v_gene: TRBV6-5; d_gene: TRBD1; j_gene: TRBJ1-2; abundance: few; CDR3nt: TGTGCCAGCAGTTACGCCCACAGGGGAGCCTATGGCTACACCTTC; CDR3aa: CASSYAHRGAYGYTF
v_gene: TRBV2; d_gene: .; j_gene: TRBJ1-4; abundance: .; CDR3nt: TGTGCCAGCAGTGATGAGGGAGCTAATGAAAAACTGTTTTTT; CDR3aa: CASSDEGANEKLFF
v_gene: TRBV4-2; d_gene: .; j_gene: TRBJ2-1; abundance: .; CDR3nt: TGTGCCAGCAGCCAATACTGGAGCTCCTACAATGAGCAGTTCTTC; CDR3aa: CASSQYWSSYNEQFF
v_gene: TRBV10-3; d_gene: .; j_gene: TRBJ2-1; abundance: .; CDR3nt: TGTGCCATCAGTGATCCTACAGGGTTCGGTGAGCAGTTCTTC; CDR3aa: CAISDPTGFGEQFF
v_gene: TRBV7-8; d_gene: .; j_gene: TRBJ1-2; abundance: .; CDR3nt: TGTGCCAGCAGCTTAGCTGCCACCGGGGAGTATGGCTACACCTTC; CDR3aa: CASSLAATGEYGYTF
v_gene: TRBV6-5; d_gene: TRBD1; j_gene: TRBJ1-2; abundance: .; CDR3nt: TGTGCCAGCAGTTACTCGATACTTTTCGGACAGGTCTACACCTTC; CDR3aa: CASSYSILFGQVYTF
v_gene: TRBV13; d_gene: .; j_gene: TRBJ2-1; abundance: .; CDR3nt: TGTGCCAGCAGCTTTTCAGGGGTAGTCTCCCATGAGCAGTTCTTC; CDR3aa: CASSFSGVVSHEQFF
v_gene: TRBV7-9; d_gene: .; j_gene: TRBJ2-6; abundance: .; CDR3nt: TGTTCCAGCAGCCCACAGACACTCGTCTCTGGGGCCAACGTCCTGACTTTC; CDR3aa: CSSSPQTLVSGANVLTF
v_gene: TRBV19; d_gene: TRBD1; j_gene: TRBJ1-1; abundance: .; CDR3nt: TGTGCCAGTAGTTTTTCCGGGACAGGGTTTGGCACTGAAGCTTTCTTT; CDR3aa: CASSFSGTGFGTEAFF
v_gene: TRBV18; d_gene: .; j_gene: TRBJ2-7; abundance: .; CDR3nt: TGTGCCAGCTCACTAGCGCAGGACTACGAGCAGTACTTC; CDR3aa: CASSLAQDYEQYF
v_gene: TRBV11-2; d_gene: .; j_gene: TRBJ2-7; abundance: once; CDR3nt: TGTGCCAGCAGCTCTGTTACCGGGATCTACGAGCAGTACTTC; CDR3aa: CASSSVTGIYEQYF
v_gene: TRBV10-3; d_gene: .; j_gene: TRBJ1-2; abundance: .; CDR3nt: TGTGCCATCAGTGAGTGGGGCAGCCCAAGCGATGGCTACACCTTC; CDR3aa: CAISEWGSPSDGYTF
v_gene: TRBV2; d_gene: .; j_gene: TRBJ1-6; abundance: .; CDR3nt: TGTGCCAGCAAACAGCCCACTAATTCACCCCTCCACTTT; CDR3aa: CASKQPTNSPLHF
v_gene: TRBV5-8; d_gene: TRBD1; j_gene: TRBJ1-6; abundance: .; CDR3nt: TGTGCCAGCAGCTTGCCGGGACAGCCAAAACCCCTCCACTTT; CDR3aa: CASSLPGQPKPLHF
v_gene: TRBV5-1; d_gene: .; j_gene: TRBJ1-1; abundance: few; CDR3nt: TGCGCCAGCAGCTTGGATCACAGAGAAGCTTTCTTT; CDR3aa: CASSLDHREAFF
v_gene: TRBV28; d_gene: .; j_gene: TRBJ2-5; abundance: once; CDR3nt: TGTGCCAGCAGTTTCGGTTCCGAGAGGGAGACCCAGTACTTC; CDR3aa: CASSFGSERETQYF
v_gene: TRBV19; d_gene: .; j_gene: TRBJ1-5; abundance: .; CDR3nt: TGTGCCAGTAGTATAGCACAGGGCAGTCAGCCCCAGCATTTT; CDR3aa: CASSIAQGSQPQHF
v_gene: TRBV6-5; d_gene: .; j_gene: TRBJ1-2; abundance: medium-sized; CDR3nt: TGTGCCAGCAGGCACCGCCAGACAGGAGGCTACACCTTC; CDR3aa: CASRHRQTGGYTF
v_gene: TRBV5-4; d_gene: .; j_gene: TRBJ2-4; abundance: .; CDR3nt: TGTGCCAGCAGCTTGGCCGCGGAAAACATTCAGTACTTC; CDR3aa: CASSLAAENIQYF
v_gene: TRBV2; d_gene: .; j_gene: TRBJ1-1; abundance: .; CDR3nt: TGTGCCAGCAGTGAGAGCGGAATTCGCACTGAAGCTTTCTTT; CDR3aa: CASSESGIRTEAFF
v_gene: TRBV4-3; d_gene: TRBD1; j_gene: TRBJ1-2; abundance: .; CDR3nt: TGCGCCAGCAGCCAAGAAAACAGGGGGCTCTATGGCTACACCTTC; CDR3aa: CASSQENRGLYGYTF
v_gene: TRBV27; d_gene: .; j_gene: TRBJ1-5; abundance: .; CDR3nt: TGTGCCAGCAGTTCCCAGGGTTTGAGCAATCAGCCCCAGCATTTT; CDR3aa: CASSSQGLSNQPQHF
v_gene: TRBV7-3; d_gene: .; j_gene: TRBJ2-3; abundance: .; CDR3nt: TGTGCCAGCAGCTTAACCCAGCGGGATACGCAGTATTTT; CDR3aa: CASSLTQRDTQYF
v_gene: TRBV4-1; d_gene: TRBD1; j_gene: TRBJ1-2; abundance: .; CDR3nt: TGCGCCAGCAGCCAAACCATGGACAGGGGGCCCTATGGCTACACCTTC; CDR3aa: CASSQTMDRGPYGYTF
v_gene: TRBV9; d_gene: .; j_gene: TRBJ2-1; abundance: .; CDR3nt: TGTGCCAGCAGCGTAGCCCCGACCGAGGGCCGCAGTGAGCAGTTCTTC; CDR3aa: CASSVAPTEGRSEQFF
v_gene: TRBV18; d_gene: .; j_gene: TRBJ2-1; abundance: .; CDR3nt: TGTGCCAGCTCACCACCGGCGAGGAATGAGCAGTTCTTC; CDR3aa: CASSPPARNEQFF
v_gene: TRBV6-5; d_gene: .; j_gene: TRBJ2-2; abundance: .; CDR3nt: TGTGCCAGCAGTTATGATCGTAAGCCCACCGGGGAGCTGTTTTTT; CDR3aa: CASSYDRKPTGELFF
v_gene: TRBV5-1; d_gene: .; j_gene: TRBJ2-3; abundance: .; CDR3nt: TGCGCCAGCAGCCTGGAGCTAGATACGCAGTATTTT; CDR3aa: CASSLELDTQYF
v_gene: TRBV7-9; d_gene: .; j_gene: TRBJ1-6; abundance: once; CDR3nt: TGTGCCAGCAGCTTCGAGCATTCACCCCCCCACTTT; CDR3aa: CASSFEHSPPHF
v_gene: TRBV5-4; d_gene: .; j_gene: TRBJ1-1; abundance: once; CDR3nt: TGTGCCAGCAGCTTGGATCGGGGGGCGAGGACTGAAGCTTTCTTT; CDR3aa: CASSLDRGARTEAFF
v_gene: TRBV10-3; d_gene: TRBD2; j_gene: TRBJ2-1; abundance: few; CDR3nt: TGTGCCATCAGACCTGGGACTAGCGGGGGGCATAATGAGCAGTTCTTC; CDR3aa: CAIRPGTSGGHNEQFF
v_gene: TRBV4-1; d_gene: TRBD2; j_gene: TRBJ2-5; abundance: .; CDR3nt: TGCGCCAGCAGCCAATTGTTGCTGACTAGCGGGGCGGAGACCCAGTACTTC; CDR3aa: CASSQLLLTSGAETQYF
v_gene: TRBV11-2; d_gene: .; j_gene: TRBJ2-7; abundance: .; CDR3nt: TGTGCCAGCAGAGACCCACGTTACGGGGGGCAAAAAAACTACGAGCAGTACTTC; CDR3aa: CASRDPRYGGQKNYEQYF
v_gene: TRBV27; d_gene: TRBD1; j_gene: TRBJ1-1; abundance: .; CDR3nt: TGTGCCAGCAGTCCCAGGACAGGTGGGAACACTGAAGCTTTCTTT; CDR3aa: CASSPRTGGNTEAFF
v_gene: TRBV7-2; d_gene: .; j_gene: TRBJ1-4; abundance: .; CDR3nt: TGTGCCAGCAGCCCAAGGGCAAAAACAAGACAGCCAGGTGAAAAACTGTTTTTT; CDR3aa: CASSPRAKTRQPGEKLFF
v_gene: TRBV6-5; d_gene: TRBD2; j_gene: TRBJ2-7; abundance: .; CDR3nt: TGTGCCAGCAGTTTGTTCGGGGAGGGCCCCTACGAGCAGTACTTC; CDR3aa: CASSLFGEGPYEQYF
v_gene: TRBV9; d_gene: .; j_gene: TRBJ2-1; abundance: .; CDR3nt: TGTGCCAGCAGCGGACAGGGTTCAGCGGGCTCCTACAATGAGCAGTTCTTC; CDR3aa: CASSGQGSAGSYNEQFF
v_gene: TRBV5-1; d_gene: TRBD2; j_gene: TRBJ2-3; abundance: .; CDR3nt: TGCGCCAGCAGCTTTAGCGGGGTCACGGATACGCAGTATTTT; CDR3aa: CASSFSGVTDTQYF
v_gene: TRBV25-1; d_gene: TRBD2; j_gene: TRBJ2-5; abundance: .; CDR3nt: TGTGCCAGCAGTGAATCGGATGTGCGGGGGTGGGTGACCCAGTACTTC; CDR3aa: CASSESDVRGWVTQYF
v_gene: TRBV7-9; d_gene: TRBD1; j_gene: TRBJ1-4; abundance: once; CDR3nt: TGTGCCAGCAGCTCGGACAGGGGACGCGAAAAACTGTTTTTT; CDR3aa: CASSSDRGREKLFF
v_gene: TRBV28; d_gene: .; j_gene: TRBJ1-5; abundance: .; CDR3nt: TGTGCCAGCAGTTTAGTAGACACCCCCGAGCATTTT; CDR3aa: CASSLVDTPEHF
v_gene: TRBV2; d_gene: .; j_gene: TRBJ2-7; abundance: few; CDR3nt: TGTGCCAGCAGGGACAACCGCTACGAGCAGTACTTC; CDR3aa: CASRDNRYEQYF
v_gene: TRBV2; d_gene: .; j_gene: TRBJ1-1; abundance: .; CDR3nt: TGTGCCAGCAACGGGGAGAACACTGAAGCTTTCTTT; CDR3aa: CASNGENTEAFF
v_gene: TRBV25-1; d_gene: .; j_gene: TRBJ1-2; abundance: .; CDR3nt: TGTGCCAGCAGTGAACCCGAGGGTCTCTATGGCTACACCTTC; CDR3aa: CASSEPEGLYGYTF
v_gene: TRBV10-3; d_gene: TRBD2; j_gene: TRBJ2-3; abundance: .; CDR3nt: TGTGCCATCAGTCGGACTAGCGGGGGGGCCGGCACAGATACGCAGTATTTT; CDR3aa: CAISRTSGGAGTDTQYF
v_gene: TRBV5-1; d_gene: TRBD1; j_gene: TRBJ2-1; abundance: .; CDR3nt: TGCGCCAGCAGCCCGGACAGGACTTACAATGAGCAGTTCTTC; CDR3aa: CASSPDRTYNEQFF
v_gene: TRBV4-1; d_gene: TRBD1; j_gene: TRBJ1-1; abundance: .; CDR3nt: TGCGCCAGCAGCCAAGGCCTGACAGGGATCCTGAACACTGAAGCTTTCTTT; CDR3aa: CASSQGLTGILNTEAFF
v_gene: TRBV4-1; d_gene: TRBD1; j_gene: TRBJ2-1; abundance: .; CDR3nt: TGCGCCAGCAGCCAAAGACGACAGGGGTTAAATGAGCAGTTCTTC; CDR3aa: CASSQRRQGLNEQFF
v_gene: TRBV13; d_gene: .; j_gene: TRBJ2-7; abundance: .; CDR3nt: TGTGCCAGCAGCTTTAGTGGGGCAGGGGAGCAGTACTTC; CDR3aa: CASSFSGAGEQYF